This T cell receptor (beta chain) derives from a study of cytomegalovirus exposure and HLA in healthy donors. Study-level results: Rare TCR sequences dominated, though some public TCRs recurred in many donors.

This donor's file did not include a recorded CMV serostatus. A note on this clone: No antigen is known for it. The sample carries other DNA sequences with the same CDR3.

PCR amplification relied on 60 Vbeta primers (plus 13 Jbeta primers). Libraries were prepared by immunoSEQ multiplex PCR; TCRdb keeps only in-frame clonotypes and omits some of them. In the table there are around 39,000 clones, approximately 60% of which are singletons. Material: PBMCs. This receptor was obtained from a human donor in good health.

CDR3 sequence reads: CASSQEIGTSMQTQYF. The DNA of the CDR3 is TGCGCCAGCAGCCAAGAGATCGGGACTAGCATGCAGACCCAGTACTTC. The chain carries TRBV4-1 and TRBJ2-5, with TRBD2 matching over 9 bases. CDR1 and CDR2 (germline): MGHRA, YSYEKL. The CDR3 is made up of 16 amino acids. V trimming: 0 bases; J trimming: 6 bases; junction bases outside the gene matches: 8.